This T cell receptor beta chain originates from a study of shared clonotypes between healthy human individuals. Each subset's genomic DNA was shared equally among a number of immunoSEQ plates. Only in-frame clones appear in the TCRdb table, and some are missing; sequencing was by immunoSEQ multiplex PCR. The sample comprises millions of clones, about 92% of which are singletons, and around 0.4% rests with the top ten. The CDR3 has 14 residues. Looked up from germline, CDR1 is SEHNR and CDR2 is FQNEAQ (reference sequence). Trimming removed 6 bases from V and 4 bases from J, with 12 bases in between. This sequence originates from a man aged 18 to 30 in good health. Some clones in this sample may be carry-over from other donors' samples. The chain employs TRBV7-9 and TRBJ2-2; D is possibly TRBD2 (6 bases). What was sequenced was naive CD4+ T cells from PBMCs. Subset here: CD45RA+ positively selected. CDR3 sequence: CASRTQAGTGELFF. Written as DNA, the CDR3 is TGTGCCAGCAGAACTCAAGCGGGCACCGGGGAGCTGTTTTTT. Complete variable domain (other parts from reference TRBV7-9 and TRBJ2-2): DTGVSQNPRHKITKRGQNVTFRCDPISEHNRLYWYRQTLGQGPEFLTYFQNEAQLEKSRLLSDRFSAERPKGSFSTLEIQRTEQGDSAMYLCASRTQAGTGELFFGEGSRLTVL.